The 2 T cell receptor beta chains below all came from one sample that was sequenced in a study of OX40 agonist ivuxolimab in advanced cancers. Only in-frame clones appear in the TCRdb table, and some are missing; sequencing was by immunoSEQ multiplex PCR. The sample contains about 51,000 clones, about 80% of which appear only once. The sample in question was CD4+ or CD8+ T cells sorted from blood, obtained in a trial of the OX40 agonist ivuxolimab. These receptors were taken from an adult with an advanced solid tumor such as melanoma, head and neck, liver or kidney cancer.

The table lists this clone with a few counts. This chain joins TRBV2 and TRBJ1-6; D remains ambiguous. The CDR3 sequence is 14 residues long. With 7 bases removed from V and 0 bases from J, the gap between germline ends came to 7 bases. Germline V gene lookup returns CDR1 SNHLY and CDR2 FYNNEI. This chain's CDR3 is CASTVSSYNSPLHF. The CDR3 DNA sequence: TGTGCCAGCACTGTTAGCTCCTATAATTCACCCCTCCACTTT.

This clone appeared a few times. J is TRBJ1-2 and V is TRBV15, with 7 nucleotides matching TRBD1. CDR1 LNHNV and CDR2 YYDKDF come from the germline V gene (reference sequence). There are 14 residues in the CDR3. J gave up 4 bases and V 3 bases, and 5 bases lay outside the gene matches. Here the CDR3 DNA reads TGTGCCACCAGCAGCGACAGGGAATCCTATGGCTACACCTTC. This encodes CATSSDRESYGYTF.